The T cell receptor beta chain described here comes from a study of shared clonotypes between healthy human individuals. V dropped 5 bases and J dropped 3 bases, with 17 bases sitting between them. The CDR3 extends over 16 amino acids. The germline V gene has CDR1 MDHEN and CDR2 SYDVKM. The donor population consisted of healthy HIV-negative adults with no recent acute infections or vaccinations. Caucasian adults living in Nashville, Tennessee, provided all samples. Unsorted samples relied on tens of millions of PBMCs, which served as the source of genomic DNA. Deep was the level used in running the assay. Generated by immunoSEQ multiplex PCR, the TCRdb table keeps only in-frame clones and is missing some. The data contain about half a million clones, approximately 80% of them singletons.

Material for sequencing was PBMCs. The sequence came from a woman in her thirties or forties in good health. Some clones in this sample may be carry-over from other donors' samples. The chain links TRBV28 to TRBJ1-5; a possible D gene is TRBD1 (6 bases). As DNA, the CDR3 is TGTGCCAGCAGTCCACAGGGAGAGGGGATCAATCAGCCCCAGCATTTT. Its protein is CASSPQGEGINQPQHF.